One and the same sample provided the 30 T cell receptor beta chains below, sequenced in a study of human T cells and chemical hapten exposure. Whole blood that had not been fractionated was the source of extracted total RNA. Each CDR3 protein gets one entry after TCRdb re-called the 5' RACE reads with MiXCR. The table has 81,000 or so distinct CDR3 sequences, under 10% seen once; the top ten hold approximately 2.3%. The receptors come from a male donor in good health.

This clonotype was observed a handful of times. V gene TRBV21-1 combines with J gene TRBJ1-1. TRBV21-1 is designated a pseudogene. The CDR3 runs 14 residues. The CDR3, as DNA: TGTGCCAGCAGCAAAGGTGGGAGGTTCACTGAAGCTTTCTTT. Translating it yields CASSKGGRFTEAFF.

This clonotype was seen only a few times. Here the CDR3 DNA reads TGCGCCAGCAGCTTGATGGCCCCCACAGATACGCAGTATTTT. Its translation is CASSLMAPTDTQYF. The V call is TRBV5-1, the J call TRBJ2-3; D uncertain. Germline V lookup: CDR1 SGHRS, CDR2 YFSETQ. V lost 1 base to trimming and J lost 2 bases, with 8 bases between them. CDR3 size: 14 residues.

This clonotype has more than one count but fewer than ten. The V gene is TRBV6-5, the J gene TRBJ2-4; D remains ambiguous. This CDR3 region has 16 residues. The germline V gene encodes CDR1 MNHEY and CDR2 SVGAGI. V lost 4 bases and J 0 bases, leaving 13 bases between the germline ends. The CDR3 DNA sequence: TGTGCCAGCAGTTTAAATCCTTTCCTAGCCAAAAACATTCAGTACTTC. Translation gives CASSLNPFLAKNIQYF.

This sequence joins TRBV30 and TRBJ2-5; 8 bases align to TRBD2. Germline CDR1 and CDR2: GTSNPN and SVGIG (reference sequence). This CDR3 is 13 amino acids long. Trimming cost V 7 bases and J 4 bases; bases outside gene matches: 8. The CDR3 bases are TGTGCCTCTCAAAGCGGGAGAGGAGAGACCCAGTACTTC. It is translated as CASQSGRGETQYF.

This clonotype was picked up a small number of times. The V and J genes are TRBV6-1 and TRBJ2-2, with D uncertain. V gave up 6 bases and J gave up 4 bases, with 12 bases separating them. Germline V lookup: CDR1 MNHNS, CDR2 SASEGT. CDR3 length equals 14 residues. CDR3 sequence (DNA): TGTGCCAGCAGCGCGAACTTGGGCACCGGGGAGCTGTTTTTT. It encodes CASSANLGTGELFF.

CDR3: CASRTESSYNEQFF. In nucleotides, the CDR3 is TGCGCCAGCCGGACAGAAAGCTCCTACAATGAGCAGTTCTTC. The chain has TRBV5-1 and TRBJ2-1; D may be TRBD1 (6 bases). The CDR3 loop spans 14 amino acids. V was cut by 7 bases and J by 0 bases, with 11 bases left in between. The germline CDR1 and CDR2 sequences are SGHRS and YFSETQ.

In this sample, this clonotype turned up many times. The chain employs TRBV29-1 and TRBJ2-5, with TRBD1 as a possible D gene (8 bases). Deletions cut 5 bases from V and 4 bases from J, with 20 bases between. This CDR3 region has 15 residues. Looked up from germline, CDR1 is SQVTM and CDR2 is ANQGSEA. The CDR3 sequence is CSVTGGGSWGETQYF. The CDR3 coding sequence is TGCAGCGTTACAGGGGGGGGCTCGTGGGGAGAGACCCAGTACTTC.

This clonotype appeared many times. V is TRBV7-9 and J is TRBJ1-2, with D maybe TRBD1 (6 bases). The CDR3 extends over 16 amino acids. Deletions cut 1 base from V and 0 bases from J, with 12 bases between. Germline CDR1 and CDR2: SEHNR and FQNEAQ (reference sequence). The CDR3 region has the DNA TGTGCCAGCAGCTTAGGGGGGACACCCGCTAACTATGGCTACACCTTC. Its translation is CASSLGGTPANYGYTF.

V usage is TRBV6-1 and J usage is TRBJ2-4; TRBD2 might be the D (5 bases). Germline lookup yields CDR1 MNHNS and CDR2 SASEGT. This CDR3 is 15 amino acids long. Deletions cut 0 bases from V and 3 bases from J, with 9 bases between. The CDR3 DNA reads as TGTGCCAGCAGTGAAGCGATGCGGGTCAAAAACATTCAGTACTTC. This translates into CASSEAMRVKNIQYF.

This clonotype was counted between two and nine times. V usage is TRBV7-9 and J usage is TRBJ1-1; tentative D call: TRBD1 (6 bases). Between the trimmed V and J ends, which lost 3 bases and 4 bases, there was a span of 12 bases. Germline CDR1 and CDR2: SEHNR and FQNEAQ (reference sequence). This CDR3 contains 14 residues. CDR3 protein: CASSFGQLITEAFF. The DNA for the CDR3 is TGTGCCAGCAGCTTCGGACAGTTAATCACTGAAGCTTTCTTT.

The table lists this clonotype with many counts. The V and J genes are TRBV11-3 and TRBJ1-2; 10 bases match TRBD1. The ends lost 2 bases at V and 6 bases at J; junction bases unmatched: 6. The CDR3 is made up of 15 amino acids. Germline values: CDR1 SGHNT, CDR2 YENEEA. CDR3 DNA sequence: TGTGCCAGCAGCTTACGGCGGGACAGGGGCGATGGCTACACCTTC. Protein: CASSLRRDRGDGYTF.

Ten or more counts support this clonotype. CDR3 DNA: TGTGCCAGCAGTCCCGGACCGACCGCGAGCTCCTACGAGCAGTACTTC. Translating gives CASSPGPTASSYEQYF. V usage is TRBV28 and J usage is TRBJ2-7; D unclear. The CDR3 totals 16 residues. Trimming stripped 5 bases from V and 0 bases from J, with 17 bases between. Germline V CDR1 and CDR2: MDHEN, SYDVKM.

This clonotype showed up many times. V and J are TRBV6-1 and TRBJ1-1; D not resolved. The germline CDR1 and CDR2 sequences are MNHNS and SASEGT. CDR3 size: 16 residues. Trimming cost V 5 bases and J 4 bases, with 20 bases left between them. CDR3 amino acids: CASSRRYGVSGTEAFF. CDR3 DNA sequence: TGTGCCAGCAGTAGGAGGTACGGTGTTTCTGGCACTGAAGCTTTCTTT.

This clonotype has ten or more counts. CDR3 residues: CASSLRGIGEETQYF. In DNA, the CDR3 is TGTGCCAGCAGCTTAAGGGGGATTGGGGAAGAGACCCAGTACTTC. The chain is built from TRBV7-9 and TRBJ2-5; maybe TRBD1 (6 bases). This CDR3 is 15 amino acids long. Trimming removed 2 bases from V and 3 bases from J, with 13 bases in between. Germline V lookup: CDR1 SEHNR, CDR2 FQNEAQ (reference sequence).

Ten or more counts support this clonotype. This chain links TRBV12-3 or TRBV12-4 with TRBJ1-6; 7 nucleotides align to TRBD1. V shed 6 bases and J 0 bases; nucleotides not matched to a gene: 5. The CDR3 is 16 residues long. The chain's CDR3 is CASRLQGSSYNSPLHF. DNA of the CDR3: TGTGCCAGCAGATTACAGGGGAGCTCCTATAATTCACCCCTCCACTTT.

This clonotype was seen at least ten times. The chain links TRBV7-2 to TRBJ2-3; D remains ambiguous. The CDR3 sequence is 13 residues long. Germline V gene data show CDR1 as SGHTA and CDR2 as FQGNSA. V was pared by 2 bases and J by 2 bases, with 5 bases between. The CDR3 sequence: CASSLIVTDTQYF. CDR3 DNA sequence: TGTGCCAGCAGCTTAATTGTCACAGATACGCAGTATTTT.

Points on this clonotype: This CDR3 is missing its conserved last phenylalanine or tryptophan, likely due to a read error. The chain joins TRBV19 to TRBJ1-5; 11 positions match TRBD1. Germline CDR1 is LNHDA and CDR2 is SQIVND (reference sequence). The junction had 2 bases not matched to a gene; V was cut back by 1 base and J by 6 bases. This CDR3 comprises 15 residues. For the CDR3, the DNA is TGTGCCAGTAGTATAGTAGGGACAGGGGGTCAGCCCCAGCATCTT. Its protein product is CASSIVGTGGQPQHL.

This clonotype was recorded many times. The rearrangement links TRBV7-8 to TRBJ1-1, with D unresolved. The CDR3 totals 14 residues. V was pared by 6 bases and J by 0 bases, with 11 bases between. Per the germline V gene, CDR1 is SGHVS and CDR2 is FQNEAQ. Here the CDR3 DNA reads TGTGCCAGCAGGTCAGGCCCTGTGAACACTGAAGCTTTCTTT. This gives the protein CASRSGPVNTEAFF.

The V and J genes are TRBV2 and TRBJ1-1; a weak D match, TRBD1 (5 bases). Trimming cost V 6 bases and J 5 bases, with 10 bases left between them. Germline V gene sequence: CDR1 SNHLY, CDR2 FYNNEI. This CDR3 is 12 amino acids long. The CDR3 here is CASRSGGTEAFF. DNA of the CDR3: TGTGCCAGCAGAAGTGGGGGAACTGAAGCTTTCTTT.

In its sample, this clonotype was seen many times. The genes are TRBV7-9 and TRBJ1-5, with D tentatively TRBD1 (6 bases). V dropped 5 bases and J dropped 1 base, with 9 bases sitting between them. The CDR3 runs to 14 residues. CDR1 SEHNR and CDR2 FQNEAQ come from the germline V gene (reference sequence). The CDR3 sequence: CASSRTGSNQPQHF. CDR3 nucleotides: TGTGCCAGCAGCCGCACAGGGAGCAATCAGCCCCAGCATTTT.

There are many counts of this clonotype. J is TRBJ1-1 and V is TRBV3-1; unclear D gene. Trimming pared 0 bases from V and 11 bases from J, leaving 13 bases between. Germline loops: CDR1 LGHDT, CDR2 YNNKEL (reference sequence). This CDR3 has 13 residues. The CDR3 region is CASSQEYREEAFF. CDR3 in DNA: TGTGCCAGCAGCCAAGAGTACCGGGAAGAGGCTTTCTTT.

This clonotype was picked up a small number of times. The chain joins TRBV5-6 to TRBJ2-3; 8 nucleotides align to TRBD2. Germline CDR1 is SGHDT and CDR2 is YYEEEE. With 4 bases clipped from V and 1 base from J, the junction kept 11 bases outside the gene matches. This CDR3 spans 17 amino acids. CDR3 sequence: CASSPGTSPSRTDTQYF. DNA for the CDR3: TGTGCCAGCAGCCCCGGGACTAGTCCCAGCCGCACAGATACGCAGTATTTT.

This clonotype was counted ten times or more. This chain connects TRBV18 to TRBJ1-1, with D possibly TRBD1 on 5 matching bases. In germline, CDR1 is KGHSH, CDR2 LQKENI. The length of the CDR3 is 14 residues. Trimming took 2 bases from V and 8 from J, leaving 15 bases between them. CDR3 coding DNA: TGTGCCAGCTCACCATACTCGAGCAGGGAAGAAGCTTTCTTT. Translating it yields CASSPYSSREEAFF.

There are a few counts of this clonotype. The chain recombines TRBV13 with TRBJ2-3, with 9 nucleotides matching TRBD1. Germline V CDR1 and CDR2: PRHDT, FYEKMQ (reference sequence). This CDR3 comprises 12 residues. J gave up 5 bases and V 9 bases, and 3 bases lay outside the gene matches. CDR3 protein: CASQDRGDTQYF. DNA of the CDR3: TGTGCCAGTCAGGACAGGGGAGATACGCAGTATTTT. Full variable domain (missing parts from reference TRBV13 and TRBJ2-3): AAGVIQSPRHLIKEKRETATLKCYPIPRHDTVYWYQQGPGQDPQFLISFYEKMQSDKGSIPDRFSAQQFSDYHSELNMSSLELGDSALYFCASQDRGDTQYFGPGTRLTVL.

This clonotype showed up just a few times. The chain uses TRBV12-3 or TRBV12-4 and TRBJ1-1; 8 bases are shared with TRBD1. This CDR3 is built from 15 residues. V was clipped by 5 bases and J by 0 bases; unmatched bases: 5. The CDR3 region has the DNA TGTGCCAGCAGTGGCAGGGGGCGAGTGAACACTGAAGCTTTCTTT. Translating gives CASSGRGRVNTEAFF.

This clonotype was recorded at least ten times. The rearrangement links TRBV3-1 to TRBJ2-3; perhaps TRBD1 as D (6 bases). CDR1 and CDR2 from the germline V gene are LGHDT and YNNKEL (reference sequence). The CDR3 is made up of 16 amino acids. Trimming took 0 bases from V and 1 from J, leaving 11 bases between them. Written as DNA, the CDR3 is TGTGCCAGCAGCCAAGAAGGGGGATTACGCACAGATACGCAGTATTTT. Residues: CASSQEGGLRTDTQYF.

This clonotype was detected only a few times. The J gene is TRBJ2-1, the V gene TRBV29-1, with 7 nucleotides matching TRBD1. This CDR3 region has 13 residues. The V segment lost 6 bases and the J segment 5 bases; nucleotides outside the gene matches: 7. Germline CDR1 and CDR2: SQVTM and ANQGSEA. The CDR3 protein is CSVKDRPNNEQFF. CDR3 coding DNA: TGCAGCGTCAAGGACAGGCCTAACAATGAGCAGTTCTTC.

This clonotype was picked up a small number of times. The chain carries TRBV4-2 and TRBJ1-2, with a weak D call TRBD1 (5 bases). This CDR3 has 16 residues. Trimming removed 1 base from V and 0 bases from J, with 12 bases in between. The germline V gene has CDR1 LGHNA and CDR2 YNFKEQ. CDR3: CASSQVEGSPNYGYTF. In DNA, the CDR3 is TGTGCCAGCAGCCAAGTTGAGGGGAGCCCTAACTATGGCTACACCTTC.

This clonotype was detected ten times or more. This rearrangement joins TRBV28 to TRBJ1-5, with a tentative D call TRBD1 (6 bases). CDR1 is MDHEN, CDR2 SYDVKM, per germline. CDR3 size: 15 residues. V was trimmed by 2 bases and J by 0 bases, leaving 8 bases between them. The CDR3 region has the DNA TGTGCCAGCAGTTTAAACAGGGATAGCAATCAGCCCCAGCATTTT. The encoded protein is CASSLNRDSNQPQHF.

In DNA form, the CDR3 reads TGTGCCAGCAGCAGTAGGTTGTCTAGCGGAACCTACGAGCAGTACTTC. This codes for CASSSRLSSGTYEQYF. The gene calls are TRBV9 and TRBJ2-7; 7 bases align to TRBD2. This CDR3 has 16 residues. Unmatched junction bases numbered 12, after V lost 4 bases and J lost 2 bases. Germline V gene lookup returns CDR1 SGDLS and CDR2 YYNGEE.